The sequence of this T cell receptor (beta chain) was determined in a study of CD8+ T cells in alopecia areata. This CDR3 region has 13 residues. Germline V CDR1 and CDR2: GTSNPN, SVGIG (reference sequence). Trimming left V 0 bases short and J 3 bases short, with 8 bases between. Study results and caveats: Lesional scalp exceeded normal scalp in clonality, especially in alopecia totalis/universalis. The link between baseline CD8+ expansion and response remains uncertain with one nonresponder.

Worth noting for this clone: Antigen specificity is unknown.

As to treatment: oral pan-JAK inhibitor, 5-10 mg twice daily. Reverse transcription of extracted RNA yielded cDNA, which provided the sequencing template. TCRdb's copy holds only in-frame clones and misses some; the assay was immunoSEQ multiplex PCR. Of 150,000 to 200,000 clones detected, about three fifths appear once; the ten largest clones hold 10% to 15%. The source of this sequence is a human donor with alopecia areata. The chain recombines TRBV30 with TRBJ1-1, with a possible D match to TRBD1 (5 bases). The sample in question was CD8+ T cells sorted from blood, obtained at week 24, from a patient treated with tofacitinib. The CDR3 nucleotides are TGTGCCTGGAGTGTACGGGGGGACACTGAAGCTTTCTTT. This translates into CAWSVRGDTEAFF.